A single sample is the source of the 18 T cell receptor beta chains below, sequenced in a study of CD8 T cell repertoires and HIV-1 epitope variants (dated by TCRdb to between 2020 and 2021). Receptor libraries were prepared by the immunoSEQ multiplex PCR assay. Sourced from immuneACCESS, this table was stored by TCRdb with only in-frame sequences that have V and J called. A share of the clones is absent; for the studies checked, an unresolved V gene accounts for under half, and the remainder has no known explanation. For this sample there are about 5,000 clones; approximately 61% appear just once. The top ten constitute 40% of the sample. No antigen has been assigned to these receptors. Sequencing was performed on cultured CD8+ T cells derived from PBMCs. Receptors originate from a male donor with HIV.

The chain is built from TRBV27 and TRBJ2-3, with TRBD1 identical over 7 bases. Germline trimming cut 6 bases from V and 0 bases from J; bases unmatched to any gene: 6. This CDR3 region has 15 residues. The germline V gene encodes CDR1 MNHEY and CDR2 SMNVEV (reference sequence). In DNA, the CDR3 is TGTGCCAGCAGCGAAGGGACAGTTAGCACAGATACGCAGTATTTT. This translates into CASSEGTVSTDTQYF.

J is TRBJ1-2 and V is TRBV14, with D unclear. V shed 1 base and J shed 0 bases, with 9 bases lying between them. The germline gives CDR1 SGHDN, CDR2 FVKESK. The CDR3 runs to 15 residues. The CDR3 here is CASSQGYRANYGYTF. The CDR3 coding sequence is TGTGCCAGCAGCCAAGGATACAGAGCTAACTATGGCTACACCTTC. Full variable domain (remainder filled in from reference TRBV14 and TRBJ1-2): EAGVTQFPSHSVIEKGQTVTLRCDPISGHDNLYWYRRVMGKEIKFLLHFVKESKQDESGMPNNRFLAERTGGTYSTLKVQPAELEDSGVYFCASSQGYRANYGYTFGSGTRLTVV.

The chain uses TRBV11-3 and TRBJ2-3, with 11 bases aligning to TRBD2. CDR3 size: 15 residues. V lost 0 bases and J lost 7; bases outside the gene matches: 3. Germline V CDR1 and CDR2: SGHNT, YENEEA. The CDR3 sequence is CASSLDSGGANTQYF. The CDR3 DNA sequence: TGTGCCAGCAGCTTAGATAGCGGGGGGGCGAATACGCAGTATTTT. The variable domain in full, completed from reference TRBV11-3 and TRBJ2-3, reads EAGVVQSPRYKIIEKKQPVAFWCNPISGHNTLYWYLQNLGQGPELLIRYENEEAVDDSQLPKDRFSAERLKGVDSTLKIQPAELGDSAVYLCASSLDSGGANTQYFGPGTRLTVL.

The sample holds a few counts of this clone. The chain links TRBV19 to TRBJ2-1, with TRBD1 as a possible D gene (6 bases). Germline loops: CDR1 LNHDA, CDR2 SQIVND (reference sequence). The CDR3 spans 13 residues. Trimming took 0 bases from V and 7 from J, leaving 7 bases between them. The CDR3 here is CASSIDTGNEQFF. CDR3 DNA sequence: TGTGCCAGTAGTATAGACACAGGGAATGAGCAGTTCTTC.

The chain carries TRBV7-3 and TRBJ2-6; D is uncertain. CDR3 size: 15 residues. V lost 2 bases and J 2 bases, leaving 7 bases between the germline ends. Germline V gives CDR1 SGHTA, CDR2 FQGTGA. The CDR3, as DNA: TGTGCCAGCAGCTTAGGGCAGGCTGGGGCCAACGTCCTGACTTTC. Translating gives CASSLGQAGANVLTF.

The chain has TRBV19 and TRBJ1-6, with D possibly being TRBD1 (5 bases). Germline lookup yields CDR1 LNHDA and CDR2 SQIVND (reference sequence). The CDR3 length is 14 residues. V was clipped by 10 bases and J by 7 bases, with 17 bases between them. This CDR3 reads CATCPGLGNSPLHF. CDR3 bases: TGTGCCACCTGCCCAGGGCTTGGAAATTCACCCCTCCACTTT.

The V and J genes are TRBV7-2 and TRBJ1-1; D is ambiguous. The CDR3 covers 13 residues. Between the trimmed V and J ends, which lost 3 bases and 5 bases, there was a span of 10 bases. Germline V gene sequence: CDR1 SGHTA, CDR2 FQGNSA. The CDR3 region is CASSFGGRTEAFF. The CDR3 region has the DNA TGTGCCAGCAGCTTCGGAGGGAGGACTGAAGCTTTCTTT.

This clone was seen a few times. The gene calls are TRBV4-3 and TRBJ2-7; the D gene could be TRBD1 or TRBD2 (6 bases each). Looked up from germline, CDR1 is LGHNA and CDR2 is YSLEER. With 3 bases removed from V and 5 bases from J, the gap between germline ends came to 17 bases. The CDR3 consists of 15 residues. This CDR3 reads CASSHAQGGLHEQYF. The DNA of the CDR3 is TGCGCCAGCAGCCACGCACAGGGAGGCCTTCACGAGCAGTACTTC.

This clone was counted a few times. The chain is built from TRBV11-3 and TRBJ1-4; D call uncertain. The CDR3 sequence is 15 residues long. CDR1 SGHNT and CDR2 YENEEA come from the germline V gene. The V end lost 1 base, the J end lost 8 bases, and 14 bases lay between the germline ends. CDR3 protein: CASSLGNREREKLFF. The CDR3, as DNA: TGTGCCAGCAGCTTAGGTAACAGAGAGCGGGAAAAACTGTTTTTT. Drawing the rest from reference TRBV11-3 and TRBJ1-4, the complete variable domain is EAGVVQSPRYKIIEKKQPVAFWCNPISGHNTLYWYLQNLGQGPELLIRYENEEAVDDSQLPKDRFSAERLKGVDSTLKIQPAELGDSAVYLCASSLGNREREKLFFGSGTQLSVL.

V usage is TRBV9 and J usage is TRBJ2-3; a possible D gene is TRBD2 (5 bases). The germline V gene has CDR1 SGDLS and CDR2 YYNGEE. The ends were cut back, 0 bases at V and 1 base at J, with 9 bases in the middle. The CDR3 totals 15 residues. CDR3 bases: TGTGCCAGCAGCGTAGGCGGGCGGGGCACAGATACGCAGTATTTT. Its translation: CASSVGGRGTDTQYF.

This sequence joins TRBV6-1 and TRBJ2-7; TRBD2 might be the D (7 bases). The germline CDR1 and CDR2 sequences are MNHNS and SASEGT. The V and J ends lost 4 bases and 4 bases respectively, with 23 bases between them. The CDR3 covers 17 residues. This chain's CDR3 is CASSGTLGAGEGYEQYF. The CDR3 DNA reads as TGTGCCAGCAGTGGTACCCTTGGGGCAGGGGAGGGGTACGAGCAGTACTTC.

The gene calls are TRBV28 and TRBJ2-7; 8 bases line up with TRBD2. From germline, CDR1 is MDHEN and CDR2 SYDVKM. The CDR3 spans 17 residues. Trimming took 8 bases from V and 4 from J; bases not matched to a gene: 19. As DNA, the CDR3 is TGTGCCAGCTCCGATCCCGGGGGACTAGAAACTTCGTACGAGCAGTACTTC. Translation gives CASSDPGGLETSYEQYF.

This clone occurred a few times. This chain uses TRBV10-1 with TRBJ2-7; D is undetermined. The CDR3 spans 11 residues. The germline V gene has CDR1 WNHNN and CDR2 SYGVQD (reference sequence). Trimming cost V 3 bases and J 7 bases, with 7 bases left between them. CDR3 loop: CASSDFGEQYF. The CDR3 DNA reads TGCGCCAGCAGTGATTTCGGAGAGCAGTACTTC.

The chain couples TRBV6-5 to TRBJ2-7; 11 nucleotides agree with TRBD1. Losses at the gene ends were 2 bases for V and 5 bases for J; bases not matched to a gene: 5. Germline CDR1 MNHEY, CDR2 SVGAGI. The CDR3 covers 15 residues. CDR3: CASSYGGQGADEQYF. The CDR3 region has the DNA TGTGCCAGCAGTTACGGAGGACAGGGGGCGGACGAGCAGTACTTC.

The chain combines TRBV7-9 with TRBJ1-2; TRBD1 matches 9 bases. Germline CDR1 and CDR2: SEHNR and FQNEAQ (reference sequence). J gave up 3 bases and V 6 bases, and 14 bases lay outside the gene matches. The length of the CDR3 is 17 residues. In nucleotides, the CDR3 is TGTGCCAGCAGTAAAATGAAAGGACAGGGGATTCACTATGGCTACACCTTC. This encodes CASSKMKGQGIHYGYTF. Supplemented by reference TRBV7-9 and TRBJ1-2, the full variable domain reads DTGVSQNPRHKITKRGQNVTFRCDPISEHNRLYWYRQTLGQGPEFLTYFQNEAQLEKSRLLSDRFSAERPKGSFSTLEIQRTEQGDSAMYLCASSKMKGQGIHYGYTFGSGTRLTVV.

This clone was seen a few times. The chain links TRBV5-1 to TRBJ1-2; 7 bases are shared with TRBD1. The trim removed 0 bases at V and 6 bases at J, leaving 5 bases unmatched. Germline V gives CDR1 SGHRS, CDR2 YFSETQ. CDR3 length: 14 amino acids. CDR3 nucleotide sequence: TGCGCCAGCAGCTTGGGGACAGGTAGTAATGGCTACACCTTC. It specifies CASSLGTGSNGYTF.

This chain links TRBV10-1 with TRBJ1-1; the D gene is possibly TRBD1 (6 bases). V was shortened by 0 bases and J by 1 base, with 9 bases between the two germline ends. The CDR3 contains 15 residues. Germline CDR1 is WNHNN and CDR2 is SYGVQD (reference sequence). In DNA, the CDR3 is TGCGCCAGCAGTGAGTCGCGGGGGGCGAACACTGAAGCTTTCTTT. It encodes CASSESRGANTEAFF.

J is TRBJ1-1 and V is TRBV18; TRBD1 matches at 9 bases. This CDR3 is 16 amino acids long. V shed 2 bases and J 3 bases; nucleotides not matched to a gene: 7. CDR1 and CDR2 (germline): KGHSH, LQKENI. The CDR3 is CASSPSPGQGYTEAFF. As DNA, the CDR3 is TGTGCCAGCTCACCATCCCCCGGACAGGGGTACACTGAAGCTTTCTTT.